A single TCR beta chain is shown here with its context. V lost 2 bases to trimming and J lost 1 base; unmatched junction nucleotides: 8. The CDR3 loop spans 17 amino acids. From germline, CDR1 is LGHDT and CDR2 YNNKEL (reference sequence). The TCR beta repertoire was assessed by survey-level immunoSEQ sequencing. Generated by immunoSEQ multiplex PCR, the TCRdb table keeps only in-frame clones and is missing some. Among approximately 70,000 clones listed, 85% to 95% were seen once. This chain connects TRBV3-1 (or the pseudogene TRBV3-2) to TRBJ2-3; 8 bases are a match to TRBD2. The sequenced material came from PBMCs. This sequence was found in a man aged 40-49 years with rheumatoid arthritis. This chain's CDR3 is CASSQYEGTRGTDTQYF. The DNA of the CDR3 is TGTGCCAGCAGCCAATACGAGGGGACTAGGGGCACAGATACGCAGTATTTT.